This T cell receptor (beta chain) was sequenced during a study of T-cell reconstitution after alpha-beta-depleted transplantation in children. V lost 2 bases, J lost 8 bases, and 10 bases lay in between. Germline-derived CDR1 and CDR2 are SGHRS and YFSETQ. This CDR3 has 12 amino acids. Unique molecular identifiers featured in how the TCRbeta library was prepared. Each CDR3 protein is one row after TCRdb ran MiXCR on the PCR reads. In the table there are 250,000 to 400,000 distinct CDR3 sequences, approximately 20% of which are singletons. Whole-study findings and limits: Expanded graft clones, several hundred of them, were reportedly the source of alpha-beta T cells about two months after transplant. Where some patients showed high TCRbeta diversity at day 60, it came from recipient T cells and thymic progenitors that had survived.

This clonotype was detected a few times. Its antigen is unknown. This sequence originates from a male patient aged 10 to 17 who had a stem cell transplant for acute lymphoblastic leukemia, so the T cells may come from the graft donor. The chain combines TRBV5-1 with TRBJ1-2; a weak D match, TRBD1 (6 bases). The sample was PBMCs, mostly from graft donor cells, taken 180 days after TCRalphabeta/CD19-depleted stem cell transplant. The CDR3 sequence is CASSFSGGGYTF. CDR3 coding DNA: TGCGCCAGCAGCTTTTCGGGGGGCGGCTACACCTTC.